The 16 T cell receptor beta chains below all came from one sample that was sequenced in a study of blood T cells in healthy people across ages. A sample-barcoded 5' primer and a J-beta primer mix were used in a second PCR of about 7 to 12 cycles. TCRdb redid the calling of the 5' RACE reads with MiXCR, one entry per CDR3 protein. The sample lists more than 1,400,000 distinct CDR3 sequences; around 42% were seen once. Sequenced input: blood. The receptors were gathered from a woman younger than 30 in good health.

J is TRBJ2-7 and V is TRBV15; D is unresolved. CDR3 size: 12 residues. The ends were cut back, 1 base at V and 6 bases at J, with 7 bases in the middle. Germline V gene data show CDR1 as LNHNV and CDR2 as YYDKDF (reference sequence). CDR3 nucleotides: TGTGCCACCAGCAGAGCCCCAAGCGAGCAGTACTTC. This gives the protein CATSRAPSEQYF. Variable domain in full (rest from reference TRBV15 and TRBJ2-7): DAMVIQNPRYQVTQFGKPVTLSCSQTLNHNVMYWYQQKSSQAPKLLFHYYDKDFNNEADTPDNFQSRRPNTSFCFLDIRSPGLGDTAMYLCATSRAPSEQYFGPGTRLTVT.

This sequence joins TRBV20-1 and TRBJ1-4; maybe TRBD1 (6 bases). Germline V gene data show CDR1 as DFQATT and CDR2 as SNEGSKA (reference sequence). This CDR3 is built from 14 residues. The V end lost 5 bases, the J end lost 7 bases, and 17 bases lay between the germline ends. The CDR3 DNA follows: TGCAGTGCTCCCGAGGGGGGATTCGTTGAAAAACTGTTTTTT. It is translated as CSAPEGGFVEKLFF.

As for this clonotype: A much larger clone is a single base away; this may be a read error. The rearrangement uses TRBV15 and TRBJ1-2; D not resolved. Germline CDR1 LNHNV, CDR2 YYDKDF (reference sequence). This CDR3 comprises 16 residues. The chain's CDR3 is CATSRDRPRLGYGYIF. Here the CDR3 DNA reads TGTGCCACCAGCAGAGATCGTCCCCGTTTGGGCTATGGCTACATCTTC.

The rearrangement joins TRBV2 to TRBJ1-2; D is unresolved. V gave up 7 bases and J gave up 4 bases, with 10 bases separating them. CDR3 length equals 12 residues. CDR1 SNHLY and CDR2 FYNNEI come from the germline V gene. The CDR3 sequence: CASTEVSYGYTF. The CDR3 region has the DNA TGTGCCAGCACGGAGGTCTCCTATGGCTACACCTTC. The full variable domain, in which reference TRBV2 and TRBJ1-2 provide the parts outside the CDR3, is EPEVTQTPSHQVTQMGQEVILRCVPISNHLYFYWYRQILGQKVEFLVSFYNNEISEKSEIFDDQFSVERPDGSNFTLKIRSTKLEDSAMYFCASTEVSYGYTFGSGTRLTVV.

This chain links TRBV27 with TRBJ1-1; D gene unclear. Deletions cut 0 bases from V and 9 bases from J, with 11 bases between. This CDR3 spans 13 amino acids. Germline V CDR1 and CDR2: MNHEY, SMNVEV (reference sequence). CDR3 bases: TGTGCCAGCAGTTTATCGGTCGCAGAAAAAGCTTTCTTT. The encoded protein is CASSLSVAEKAFF.

To note about this clonotype: One junction end does not reproduce the germline sequence, and a read error may be involved. The CDR3 sequence: CASSPGTSGRSYEQYF. In DNA, the CDR3 is TGCGCTAGCAGCCCCGGGACTAGCGGGAGATCCTACGAGCAGTACTTC. The rearrangement links TRBV5-1 to TRBJ2-7, with 14 bases matching TRBD2. CDR3 length equals 16 residues. In germline, CDR1 is SGHRS, CDR2 YFSETQ.

This clonotype has a handful of counts. The CDR3 loop reads CASTLRGTDTQYF. CDR3 DNA sequence: TGTGCCAGCACCCTCAGAGGCACAGATACGCAGTATTTT. This rearrangement joins TRBV11-1 to TRBJ2-3, with D unresolved. V lost 7 bases and J lost 1, with 9 bases in between. This CDR3 has 13 residues. CDR1 is SGHAT, CDR2 FQDESV, per germline (reference sequence). The whole variable domain, remainder taken from reference TRBV11-1 and TRBJ2-3, is EAEVAQSPRYKITEKSQAVAFWCDPISGHATLYWYRQILGQGPELLVQFQDESVVDDSQLPKDRFSAERLKGVDSTLKIQPAELGDSAMYLCASTLRGTDTQYFGPGTRLTVL.

V gene TRBV20-1 combines with J gene TRBJ2-1; a weak D match, TRBD1 (6 bases). CDR1 is DFQATT and CDR2 is SNEGSKA in the germline V gene (reference sequence). Trimming cost V 3 bases and J 2 bases, with 14 bases left between them. The CDR3 contains 15 residues. CDR3 sequence reads: CSASLLGHTYNEQFF. CDR3 bases: TGCAGTGCTAGCCTCCTGGGACACACCTACAATGAGCAGTTCTTC.

The chain carries TRBV4-1 and TRBJ2-3; D unclear. This CDR3 is 15 amino acids long. CDR1 and CDR2 from the germline V gene are MGHRA and YSYEKL. V shed 0 bases and J shed 4 bases, with 11 bases lying between them. Here the CDR3 reads CASSQDFGVADTQYF. CDR3 coding DNA: TGCGCCAGCAGCCAAGATTTTGGTGTTGCAGATACGCAGTATTTT.

This clonotype was detected a few times. The chain combines TRBV5-1 with TRBJ2-3; possibly TRBD1 for D (5 bases). Germline V gene data show CDR1 as SGHRS and CDR2 as YFSETQ. Trimming cost V 3 bases and J 0 bases, with 17 bases left between them. The CDR3 has 17 amino acids. The DNA of the CDR3 is TGCGCCAGCAGCTCGGCAGGGCCAGCTCCTAGCACAGATACGCAGTATTTT. As protein: CASSSAGPAPSTDTQYF.

The chain couples TRBV20-1 to TRBJ1-1; 9 bases agree with TRBD1. The CDR3 is 16 residues long. Losses at the gene ends were 6 bases for V and 5 bases for J; bases not matched to a gene: 16. Germline CDR1 DFQATT, CDR2 SNEGSKA (reference sequence). CDR3 loop: CSARNPDRGIVTEAFF. As DNA, the CDR3 is TGCAGTGCCCGCAATCCGGACAGGGGCATAGTGACTGAAGCTTTCTTT.

This chain connects TRBV29-1 to TRBJ2-2; no clear D. The CDR3 extends over 14 amino acids. Trimming pared 6 bases from V and 5 bases from J, leaving 16 bases between. Per the germline V gene, CDR1 is SQVTM and CDR2 is ANQGSEA. The CDR3 protein is CSVQPLGRTGELFF. CDR3 nucleotides: TGCAGCGTCCAGCCCTTGGGCCGGACCGGGGAGCTGTTTTTT.

The V call is TRBV20-1, the J call TRBJ2-2; the D gene is possibly TRBD1 (6 bases). The CDR3 loop spans 14 amino acids. V lost 3 bases and J lost 3, with 11 bases in between. Germline-derived CDR1 and CDR2 are DFQATT and SNEGSKA (reference sequence). The DNA of the CDR3 is TGCAGTGCTAGTAGGGGGTATGACACCGGGGAGCTGTTTTTT. As protein: CSASRGYDTGELFF.

In this sample, this clonotype turned up many times. This chain connects TRBV12-3 or TRBV12-4 to TRBJ2-4; D may be TRBD1 (6 bases). The ends were cut back, 5 bases at V and 2 bases at J, with 10 bases in the middle. There are 14 residues in the CDR3. Here the CDR3 DNA reads TGTGCCAGCAGTCCCACAGGGTCCAAAAACATTCAGTACTTC. Protein product: CASSPTGSKNIQYF.

The V gene is TRBV28, the J gene TRBJ2-5, with 11 bases matching TRBD2. This CDR3 has 13 amino acids. The germline CDR1 and CDR2 sequences are MDHEN and SYDVKM. The V gene end was trimmed by 5 bases and the J gene end by 13 bases; junction bases not matched to a gene: 9. CDR3 sequence: CASSNSGGASGYF. The CDR3 DNA reads TGTGCCAGCAGTAATAGCGGGGGGGCCAGCGGGTACTTC.

The chain combines TRBV7-2 with TRBJ2-7, with D perhaps matching TRBD1 (5 bases). The CDR3 loop spans 15 amino acids. Trimming cost V 2 bases and J 2 bases, with 13 bases left between them. Germline assignment: CDR1 SGHTA and CDR2 FQGNSA. CDR3 amino acids: CASSLWRQLTYEQYF. In nucleotides, the CDR3 is TGTGCCAGCAGCTTATGGAGACAGCTGACCTACGAGCAGTACTTC.